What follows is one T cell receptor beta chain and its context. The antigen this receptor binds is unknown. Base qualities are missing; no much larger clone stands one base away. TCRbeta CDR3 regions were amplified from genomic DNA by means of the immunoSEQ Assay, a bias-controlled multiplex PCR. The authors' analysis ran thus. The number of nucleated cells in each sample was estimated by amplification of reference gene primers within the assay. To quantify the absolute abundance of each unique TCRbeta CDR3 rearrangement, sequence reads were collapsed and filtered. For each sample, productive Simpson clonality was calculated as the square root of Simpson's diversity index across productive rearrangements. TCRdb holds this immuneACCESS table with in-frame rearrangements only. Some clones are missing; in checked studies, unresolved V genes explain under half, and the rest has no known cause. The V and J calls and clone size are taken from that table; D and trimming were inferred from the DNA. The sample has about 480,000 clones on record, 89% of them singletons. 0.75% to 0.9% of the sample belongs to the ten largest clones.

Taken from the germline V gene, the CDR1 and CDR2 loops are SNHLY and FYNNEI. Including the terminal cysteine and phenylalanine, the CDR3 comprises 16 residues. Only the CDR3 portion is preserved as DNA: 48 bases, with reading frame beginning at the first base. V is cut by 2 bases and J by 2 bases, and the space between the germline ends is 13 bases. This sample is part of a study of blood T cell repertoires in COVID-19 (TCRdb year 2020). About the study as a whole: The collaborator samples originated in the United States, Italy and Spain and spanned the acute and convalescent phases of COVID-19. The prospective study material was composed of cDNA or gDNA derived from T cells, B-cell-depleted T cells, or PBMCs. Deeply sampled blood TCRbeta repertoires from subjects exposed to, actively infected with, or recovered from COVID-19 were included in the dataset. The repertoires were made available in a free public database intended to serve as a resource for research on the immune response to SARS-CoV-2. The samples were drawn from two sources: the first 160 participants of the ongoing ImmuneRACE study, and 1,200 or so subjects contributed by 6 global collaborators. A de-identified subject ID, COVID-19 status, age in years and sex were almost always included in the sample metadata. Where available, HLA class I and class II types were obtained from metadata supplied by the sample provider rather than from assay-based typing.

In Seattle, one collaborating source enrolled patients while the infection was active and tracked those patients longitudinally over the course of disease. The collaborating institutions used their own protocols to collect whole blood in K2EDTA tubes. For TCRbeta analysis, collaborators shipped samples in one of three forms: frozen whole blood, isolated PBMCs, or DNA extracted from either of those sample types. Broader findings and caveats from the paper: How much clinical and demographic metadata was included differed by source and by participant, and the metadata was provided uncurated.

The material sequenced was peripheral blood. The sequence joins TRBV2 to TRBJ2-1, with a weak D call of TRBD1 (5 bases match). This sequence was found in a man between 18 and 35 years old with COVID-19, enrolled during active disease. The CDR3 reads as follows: CASSEQGLFTYNEQFF. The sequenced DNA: TGTGCCAGCAGTGAACAGGGTTTGTTCACCTACAATGAGCAGTTCTTC.